Listed below are T cell receptor beta chains from one sample, sequenced in a study of T cell repertoires in cytomegalovirus infection. Their antigens remain unidentified. MiXCR, run by TCRdb on the reads, gives a single entry per CDR3 protein. The data hold fewer than 350,000 distinct CDR3 sequences, with 29% observed a single time. Sequenced here: cultured PBMCs, sampled from culture after CMV antigen stimulation. All receptors come from a human donor in good health (CMV status not recorded). Some clones in this sample may be carry-over from other donors' samples. The CDR3 runs from the conserved cysteine through the conserved F or W. Fields, in order: J gene, V gene, clone size, D gene, CDR3 DNA, CDR3 protein. The D gene is left open where the match is weak. Size values are once, few and many counts, or a class for expanded clones, and some rows have none.

TRBJ1-2 TRBV3-1 few TRBD1 TGTGCCAGCAGCCTCATGGGCGACAGGGACTATGGCTACACCTTC CASSLMGDRDYGYTF
TRBJ2-3 TRBV12-3/TRBV12-4 - TRBD2 TGTGCCAGCAGTGATAGCGGGTCTCGCACAGATACGCAGTATTTT CASSDSGSRTDTQYF
TRBJ2-5 TRBV6-1 - - TGTGCCAGCAGCTCGACTGGGGGTGAAGAGACCCAGTACTTC CASSSTGGEETQYF
TRBJ2-3 TRBV6-5 few TRBD1 TGTGCCAGCACCTTACAGGGGACAGATACGCAGTATTTT CASTLQGTDTQYF
TRBJ2-5 TRBV3-1 - - TGTGCCAGCAGCCAAAGAGATTTACAAGAGACCCAGTACTTC CASSQRDLQETQYF
TRBJ2-3 TRBV27 few - TGTGCCAGCAGTTTGAAGCGGACCGGGGGCACAGATACGCAGTATTTT CASSLKRTGGTDTQYF
TRBJ2-1 TRBV11-3 - - TGTGCCAGCAGCTCCGGGGGACAGTACTACAATGAGCAGTTCTTC CASSSGGQYYNEQFF
TRBJ1-1 TRBV12-3/TRBV12-4 - - TGTGCCAGCAGCCGGCCGGTGACCGCAGGCACTGAAGCTTTCTTT CASSRPVTAGTEAFF
TRBJ2-3 TRBV18 - - TGTGCCAGCTCACCACAGGGGATGGGCACAGATACGCAGTATTTT CASSPQGMGTDTQYF
TRBJ2-7 TRBV5-3 few TRBD1 TGTGCCAGCAGCTACAGTGACAGGGTGGACTACGAGCAGTACTTC CASSYSDRVDYEQYF
TRBJ1-2 TRBV20-1 few - TGCAGTGCCGTAGCTGGACAGAAAGCTAACTATGGCTACACCTTC CSAVAGQKANYGYTF
TRBJ2-1 TRBV4-2 many - TGTGCCAGCAGCCAAGCGGGAGTAGCCGCTGAGCAGTTCTTC CASSQAGVAAEQFF
TRBJ2-5 TRBV7-4 - TRBD2 TGTGCCAGCAGCATACTAGCGGGAGAACAAGAGACCCAGTACTTC CASSILAGEQETQYF
TRBJ2-7 TRBV6-2/TRBV6-3 few - TGTGCCAGCAGCCCCCTCCTTCGGAAGGCCTACGAGCAGTACTTC CASSPLLRKAYEQYF
TRBJ2-7 TRBV10-3 - TRBD1 TGTGCCATCAGGGGGACAGAGGAGTCCTACGAGCAGTACTTC CAIRGTEESYEQYF
TRBJ2-1 TRBV6-1 few TRBD1 TGTGCCAGCAGTGGGGGACAGAGAAATGAGCAGTTCTTC CASSGGQRNEQFF
TRBJ2-1 TRBV4-2 many TRBD2 TGTGCCAGCAGCCAAGATGCCAGCGGGAGCTACAATGAGCAGTTCTTC CASSQDASGSYNEQFF
TRBJ1-1 TRBV11-2 - - TGTGCCAGCAGTCCCCAGGGGCAGAAGGCTTTCTTT CASSPQGQKAFF
TRBJ2-2 TRBV5-6 few - TGTGCCAGCAGCCACTGGGTATCGGTCGCGAACACCGGGGAGCTGTTTTTT CASSHWVSVANTGELFF
TRBJ2-3 TRBV12-3/TRBV12-4 many TRBD1 TGTGCCAGCAGGAGGACAGGGGGAGACGATACGCAGTATTTT CASRRTGGDDTQYF
TRBJ2-3 TRBV18 - TRBD1 TGTGCCAGCTCACCTGAGACAGGGGGTGGTACAGATACGCAGTATTTT CASSPETGGGTDTQYF
TRBJ1-1 TRBV11-2 many - TGTGCCAGCAGCTTCGGTGAGGGGACTGAAGCTTTCTTT CASSFGEGTEAFF
TRBJ1-1 TRBV7-9 few - TGTGCCAGCAGCCCGGACGGGCTGAACACTGAAGCTTTCTTT CASSPDGLNTEAFF
TRBJ1-1 TRBV20-1 - - TGCAGTAAAAGGAGCGGGGACACTGAAGCTTTCTTT CSKRSGDTEAFF
TRBJ1-1 TRBV3-1 - - TGTGCCAGCAGCCTCACGCCAGTTGAAGCTTTCTTT CASSLTPVEAFF
TRBJ2-1 TRBV7-2 many TRBD1 TGTGCCAGCAGCCGAATCCGGGACAGGGCCTATGAGCAGTTCTTC CASSRIRDRAYEQFF
TRBJ1-3 TRBV7-2 many - TGTGCCAGCAGCTTAGAGAACGTTGGAAACACCATATATTTT CASSLENVGNTIYF
TRBJ1-4 TRBV2 once - TGTGCCAGCAGTTCCACAGCTGCGGGGGGACTGTTTTTT CASSSTAAGGLFF
TRBJ1-2 TRBV7-8 - - TGTGCCAGCAGCCCCGGACGGCTTAACTATGGCTACACCTTC CASSPGRLNYGYTF
TRBJ1-4 TRBV12-3/TRBV12-4 few - TGTGCCAGCAGTTTATGGGGAGCCGCAACTAATGAAAAACTGTTTTTT CASSLWGAATNEKLFF
TRBJ2-2 TRBV12-3/TRBV12-4 - TRBD2 TGTGCCAGCAGTGGTTCCCACTGGACTAGCGGAGCCCTTAACACCGGGGAGCTGTTTTTT CASSGSHWTSGALNTGELFF
TRBJ2-7 TRBV19 - - TGTGCCAGTAGTATGGGGGACACCTACTACGAGCAGTACTTC CASSMGDTYYEQYF
TRBJ1-1 TRBV12-3/TRBV12-4 - TRBD1 TGTGCCAGCAGTTCTAGACAGGGCGGGAGTTTAGACACTGAAGCTTTCTTT CASSSRQGGSLDTEAFF
TRBJ2-1 TRBV7-4 - - TGTGCCAGCAGCTTAGCGATGGGAGAAAAGTACAATGAGCAGTTCTTC CASSLAMGEKYNEQFF
TRBJ2-5 TRBV2 few TRBD2 TGTGCCAGCACCCGGGAGGCGCAAGAGACCCAGTACTTC CASTREAQETQYF
TRBJ1-5 TRBV7-2 few - TGTGCCAGCAGCTTAGACGGGCGGTATCAGCCCCAGCATTTT CASSLDGRYQPQHF
TRBJ2-2 TRBV27 few - TGTGCCAGCAGTTTACCACAGGGGAGGGAACGCACCGGGGAGCTGTTTTTT CASSLPQGRERTGELFF
TRBJ2-6 TRBV12-3/TRBV12-4 few - TGTGCCAGCAGGGGGGGACGCCCGGAGGCTGGGGCCAACGTCCTGACTTTC CASRGGRPEAGANVLTF
TRBJ1-1 TRBV27 - - TGTGCCAGCAGTCGGGGATCGGGGAACACTGAAGCTTTCTTT CASSRGSGNTEAFF
TRBJ2-3 TRBV5-1 - - TGCGCCAGCAGCTTGCGGGGGGCAGGAGAAGATACGCAGTATTTT CASSLRGAGEDTQYF
TRBJ1-1 TRBV6-6 - - TGTGCCAGCAGTCCCTTGAAGGGCACTGAAGCTTTCTTT CASSPLKGTEAFF
TRBJ2-7 TRBV7-8 - - TGTGCCAGCACCCCTCCCACTGGGCCAAGAGTTGGCTACGAGCAGTACTTC CASTPPTGPRVGYEQYF
TRBJ1-5 TRBV19 - - TGTGCCAGTACCTCACTTATAGGGGCGGGAAGCAATCAGCCCCAGCATTTT CASTSLIGAGSNQPQHF
TRBJ2-7 TRBV6-2/TRBV6-3 - - TGTGCCAGCAGTTCCCTTGGAAACTACGCCAGGGAGCAGTACTTC CASSSLGNYAREQYF
TRBJ2-6 TRBV5-1 - - TGCGCCAGCAGGGCAGATCCAGCTGGGGCCAACGTCCTGACTTTC CASRADPAGANVLTF
TRBJ2-7 TRBV6-5 - TRBD1 TGTGCCAGCAGTTACTCTAGAAGGACAGGGAGCTACGAGCAGTACTTC CASSYSRRTGSYEQYF
TRBJ1-5 TRBV7-8 few - TGTGCCATTGGGGACGGTAATCAGCCCCAGCATTTT CAIGDGNQPQHF
TRBJ1-3 TRBV7-3 - - TGTGCCAGCAGCTCTATGCCTGGAAACACCATATATTTT CASSSMPGNTIYF
TRBJ1-5 TRBV20-1 - - TGCAGTGCCATTACCGGGACGGGGAATCAGCCCCAGCATTTT CSAITGTGNQPQHF
TRBJ2-2 TRBV7-3 - - TGTGCCAGCAGCTTCACTACTGGCGGGGAGCTGTTTTTT CASSFTTGGELFF
TRBJ2-5 TRBV20-1 few - TGCAGTGCTAGGCGGGGGCAACGGGAGACCCAGTACTTC CSARRGQRETQYF
TRBJ1-1 TRBV10-3 - - TGTGCCATCAGTGGTTTATTTGACCAGGGAGGAACTGAAGCTTTCTTT CAISGLFDQGGTEAFF
TRBJ2-5 TRBV10-3 - - TGTGCCTCAGGACCGGGTGGGCAAGAGACCCAGTACTTC CASGPGGQETQYF
TRBJ2-1 TRBV11-3 - TRBD2 TGTGCCAGCAGCTTCCTAGCGGGGGCCTACAATGAGCAGTTCTTC CASSFLAGAYNEQFF
TRBJ1-6 TRBV10-2 few - TGCGCCAGCAGTGAGTCCGGGGGGCTCGGTTCACCCCTCCACTTT CASSESGGLGSPLHF
TRBJ1-1 TRBV7-8 many - TGTGCCAGCAGCTTAGCCCGGGGGGGGAGGAACACTGAAGCTTTCTTT CASSLARGGRNTEAFF
TRBJ1-3 TRBV6-1 few - TGTGCCAGCAGTGAATTCCAGGGGTCTAATAGAAACACCATATATTTT CASSEFQGSNRNTIYF
TRBJ1-5 TRBV5-6 - - TGTGCCAGCAGCCCTTCTACTTGGGGGATAGGCAATCAGCCCCAGCATTTT CASSPSTWGIGNQPQHF
TRBJ2-7 TRBV28 many TRBD1 TGTGCCAGCAGTTTGTGGGGGACAGGGAGGGCCTACGAGCAGTACTTC CASSLWGTGRAYEQYF